Listed here are 29 T cell receptor beta chains from one sample, sequenced in a study of T-cell reconstitution after alpha-beta-depleted transplantation in children. Unique molecular identifiers were used in preparing the TCRbeta library. MiXCR was run by TCRdb on the PCR reads, yielding one entry per CDR3 protein. The table shows some 600,000 distinct CDR3 sequences, with 10% to 15% occurring only once. This material consisted of PBMCs, mostly from graft donor cells, taken 360 days after TCRalphabeta/CD19-depleted stem cell transplant. The receptors were gathered from a male patient under 18 who had a stem cell transplant for acute myeloid leukemia, so the T cells may come from the graft donor.

The chain couples TRBV15 to TRBJ1-1; D unclear. The CDR3 runs 13 residues. Germline V lookup: CDR1 LNHNV, CDR2 YYDKDF (reference sequence). Trimming cost V 6 bases and J 7 bases, with 15 bases left between them. CDR3 protein: CATRETQGFEAFF. The CDR3 DNA reads TGTGCCACCAGGGAGACACAAGGATTTGAAGCTTTCTTT.

This clonotype turned up a few times. V is TRBV3-1 and J is TRBJ1-1, with D unclear. CDR3 size: 14 residues. V was clipped by 1 base and J by 1 base, with 7 bases between them. Germline V gives CDR1 LGHDT, CDR2 YNNKEL (reference sequence). The CDR3 protein is CASSQGRGNTEAFF. The CDR3 DNA reads as TGTGCCAGCAGCCAAGGGAGAGGGAACACTGAAGCTTTCTTT.

This clonotype was found a few times. The chain links TRBV7-9 to TRBJ1-3, with D perhaps TRBD1 (5 bases). V dropped 3 bases and J dropped 4 bases, with 13 bases sitting between them. The germline V gene encodes CDR1 SEHNR and CDR2 FQNEAQ (reference sequence). The CDR3 runs 15 residues. As DNA, the CDR3 is TGTGCCAGCAGCTTTGGGACTCTTCCCGGAAACACCATATATTTT. This gives the protein CASSFGTLPGNTIYF.

This clonotype was seen a handful of times. V and J are TRBV4-1 and TRBJ2-5, with D perhaps TRBD1 or TRBD2 (5 bases each). V shed 0 bases and J shed 5 bases, with 13 bases lying between them. The germline gives CDR1 MGHRA, CDR2 YSYEKL. The CDR3 runs to 15 residues. The CDR3 is CASSQDGASWETQYF. The CDR3 DNA reads as TGCGCCAGCAGCCAAGATGGGGCTAGCTGGGAGACCCAGTACTTC.

On this clonotype: This may stem from a read error, because a much larger clone lies one nucleotide away. The CDR3 nucleotides are TGTGCCAGCAGTGTCCAGGGGGTCCGGGCCGGACTAGCGGGAGAATTTGAGCAGTTCTTC. Residues: CASSVQGVRAGLAGEFEQFF. The chain employs TRBV28 and TRBJ2-1, with 13 bases that match TRBD2. V shed 5 bases and J 9 bases; nucleotides not matched to a gene: 22. The CDR3 runs to 20 residues. Germline assignment: CDR1 MDHEN and CDR2 SYDVKM.

The chain links TRBV4-3 to TRBJ2-2; TRBD2 is a possible D gene (7 bases). V was pared by 5 bases and J by 7 bases, with 23 bases between. The CDR3 is 17 residues long. The V gene's germline CDR1 is LGHNA and CDR2 YSLEER. The CDR3 sequence: CASSWDNWETGGGELFF. The DNA for the CDR3 is TGCGCCAGCAGCTGGGACAACTGGGAAACGGGAGGCGGGGAGCTGTTTTTT.

This clonotype was counted at least ten times. The V and J genes are TRBV12-3 or TRBV12-4 and TRBJ2-7; either TRBD1 or TRBD2 may fit D (5 bases each). The V end lost 7 bases, the J end lost 3 bases, and 16 bases lay between the germline ends. The CDR3 loop spans 14 amino acids. The CDR3 sequence: CASMTGPGVYEQYF. The CDR3 DNA is TGTGCCAGCATGACGGGGCCTGGGGTCTACGAGCAGTACTTC.

This rearrangement joins TRBV12-3 or TRBV12-4 to TRBJ2-3; D tentatively fits TRBD1 or TRBD2 (6 bases each). The CDR3 contains 16 residues. The V end was cut by 3 bases, the J end by 0 bases, with 13 bases between. The CDR3 DNA reads as TGTGCCAGCAGTTTTATTAGGGGGACTAGCACAGATACGCAGTATTTT. Protein: CASSFIRGTSTDTQYF.

V is TRBV30 and J is TRBJ2-7, with D unclear. Germline V gene lookup returns CDR1 GTSNPN and CDR2 SVGIG (reference sequence). This CDR3 is 11 amino acids long. The V end lost 1 base, the J end lost 8 bases, and 9 bases lay between the germline ends. The CDR3 coding sequence is TGTGCCTGGAGTGCCAAGGTCCAGCAGTACTTC. The encoded protein is CAWSAKVQQYF.

This clonotype was seen a few times. CDR3 coding DNA: TGTGCCAGCATCCGAGTTGGTACCGGGGGGCAGTACTTC. This sequence encodes CASIRVGTGGQYF. The chain combines TRBV2 with TRBJ2-7; D may be TRBD2 (6 bases). Per the germline V gene, CDR1 is SNHLY and CDR2 is FYNNEI. The CDR3 extends over 13 amino acids. V gave up 7 bases and J gave up 9 bases, with 19 bases separating them.

V is TRBV6-5 and J is TRBJ2-3; no definite D call. The germline gives CDR1 MNHEY, CDR2 SVGAGI. The CDR3 covers 15 residues. Trimming pared 4 bases from V and 4 bases from J, leaving 15 bases between. The CDR3, as DNA: TGTGCCAGCAGTTCCCAGTTAGAGATCGCAGATACGCAGTATTTT. Amino acid sequence: CASSSQLEIADTQYF.

This clonotype was counted ten times or more. The V and J genes are TRBV29-1 and TRBJ2-7; D is possibly TRBD1 (5 bases). The CDR3 is made up of 13 amino acids. Germline V gives CDR1 SQVTM, CDR2 ANQGSEA. V dropped 4 bases and J dropped 4 bases, with 14 bases sitting between them. The CDR3: CSVVAQGNYEQYF. The CDR3 nucleotides read TGCAGCGTTGTTGCGCAGGGTAATTACGAGCAGTACTTC.

This clonotype was recorded a few times. The rearrangement uses TRBV20-1 and TRBJ1-5; D gene unclear. Trimming took 0 bases from V and 4 from J, leaving 16 bases between them. Germline CDR1 and CDR2: DFQATT and SNEGSKA (reference sequence). This CDR3 spans 16 amino acids. DNA of the CDR3: TGCAGTGCTAGAGATTACGGAGGGATCGCTAATCAGCCCCAGCATTTT. This translates into CSARDYGGIANQPQHF.

In this sample, this clonotype turned up many times. This chain connects TRBV6-5 to TRBJ2-7, with 10 nucleotides matching TRBD1. CDR3 length equals 14 residues. The ends lost 1 base at V and 6 bases at J; junction bases unmatched: 3. Looked up from germline, CDR1 is MNHEY and CDR2 is SVGAGI. The CDR3: CASSYFRTGGEQYF. In DNA form, the CDR3 reads TGTGCCAGCAGTTACTTTCGGACAGGGGGCGAGCAGTACTTC.

V gene TRBV20-1 combines with J gene TRBJ2-4; the D gene is possibly TRBD1 (6 bases). This CDR3 comprises 16 residues. With 5 bases removed from V and 3 bases from J, the gap between germline ends came to 20 bases. In germline, CDR1 is DFQATT, CDR2 SNEGSKA (reference sequence). CDR3 nucleotide sequence: TGCAGTGCTTCCCAAACCAGGGGTAATGTCAAAAACATTCAGTACTTC. This encodes CSASQTRGNVKNIQYF.

This clonotype was counted a few times. The chain's CDR3 is CASSSAMTNEKLFF. The CDR3 DNA reads TGTGCCAGCAGCTCAGCTATGACTAATGAAAAACTGTTTTTT. The chain employs TRBV7-9 and TRBJ1-4; no clear D gene. Germline-derived CDR1 and CDR2 are SEHNR and FQNEAQ (reference sequence). The CDR3 totals 14 residues. V shed 4 bases and J shed 2 bases, with 8 bases lying between them. Filled out from reference TRBV7-9 and TRBJ1-4, the complete variable domain reads DTGVSQNPRHKITKRGQNVTFRCDPISEHNRLYWYRQTLGQGPEFLTYFQNEAQLEKSRLLSDRFSAERPKGSFSTLEIQRTEQGDSAMYLCASSSAMTNEKLFFGSGTQLSVL.

This clonotype was seen a handful of times. This rearrangement joins TRBV20-1 to TRBJ2-6; D is possibly TRBD1 (5 bases). This CDR3 is 14 amino acids long. CDR1 and CDR2 (germline): DFQATT, SNEGSKA (reference sequence). Trimming stripped 5 bases from V and 4 bases from J, with 12 bases between. The CDR3 DNA is TGCAGTGCTGAGGTGGGGCCCGGGGCCAACGTCCTGACTTTC. It translates to CSAEVGPGANVLTF.

J is TRBJ2-3 and V is TRBV19; 12 bases are shared with TRBD2. The germline V gene encodes CDR1 LNHDA and CDR2 SQIVND (reference sequence). The CDR3 is 12 amino acids. V trimming: 11 bases; J trimming: 6 bases; junction bases outside the gene matches: 3. The CDR3 sequence is CASGLAGDTQYF. CDR3 nucleotides: TGTGCCTCCGGACTAGCGGGGGATACGCAGTATTTT.

Here the CDR3 DNA reads TGTGCCACCAGCAGAGCACCGACTAGCTCCTACAATGAGCAGTTCTTC. It encodes CATSRAPTSSYNEQFF. The rearrangement uses TRBV15 and TRBJ2-1, with TRBD2 as a possible D gene (6 bases). This CDR3 region has 16 residues. Trimming stripped 1 base from V and 0 bases from J, with 10 bases between. Germline CDR1 reads LNHNV; CDR2 reads YYDKDF (reference sequence).

The chain recombines TRBV29-1 with TRBJ1-4, with a weak D call TRBD1 (5 bases). The germline V and J ends were trimmed by 5 bases and 8 bases, with 15 bases remaining between them. Germline-derived CDR1 and CDR2 are SQVTM and ANQGSEA. The CDR3 totals 13 residues. The CDR3 nucleotides are TGCAGCGTTTACAGGCCCCTTTCGGAAAAACTGTTTTTT. Its translation: CSVYRPLSEKLFF.

The V call is TRBV11-2, the J call TRBJ2-1, with a possible D match to TRBD1 (6 bases). Trimming cost V 3 bases and J 4 bases, with 16 bases left between them. This CDR3 has 16 residues. From germline, CDR1 is SGHAT and CDR2 FQNNGV. This chain's CDR3 is CASSLSLDRQYNEQFF. CDR3 sequence (DNA): TGTGCCAGCAGCTTGAGCCTGGACAGACAATACAATGAGCAGTTCTTC. The full variable domain, rest sourced from reference TRBV11-2 and TRBJ2-1, is EAGVAQSPRYKIIEKRQSVAFWCNPISGHATLYWYQQILGQGPKLLIQFQNNGVVDDSQLPKDRFSAERLKGVDSTLKIQPAKLEDSAVYLCASSLSLDRQYNEQFFGPGTRLTVL.

J is TRBJ2-7 and V is TRBV28; TRBD1 matches at 8 bases. The CDR3 totals 15 residues. Looked up from germline, CDR1 is MDHEN and CDR2 is SYDVKM. Trimming at V came to 7 bases and at J to 7 bases, leaving 15 bases not matched to a gene. CDR3 in DNA: TGTGCCAGCACCTTGCGATTGGACAGGGCTGGAGAGCAGTACTTC. It codes for CASTLRLDRAGEQYF. Based on the CDR3 plus reference TRBV28 and TRBJ2-7, the full variable domain is DVKVTQSSRYLVKRTGEKVFLECVQDMDHENMFWYRQDPGLGLRLIYFSYDVKMKEKGDIPEGYSVSREKKERFSLILESASTNQTSMYLCASTLRLDRAGEQYFGPGTRLTVT.

This clonotype was counted only a few times. The V gene is TRBV6-5, the J gene TRBJ2-2; the match to TRBD1 covers 7 bases. Germline V gene lookup returns CDR1 MNHEY and CDR2 SVGAGI. This CDR3 has 15 amino acids. With 1 base clipped from V and 5 bases from J, the junction kept 4 bases outside the gene matches. Here the CDR3 reads CASSYFSRGTGELFF. CDR3 nucleotide sequence: TGTGCCAGCAGTTACTTCAGCAGGGGGACCGGGGAGCTGTTTTTT.

The gene calls are TRBV18 and TRBJ2-5, with TRBD1 matching 7 bases. This CDR3 spans 15 amino acids. Germline V gives CDR1 KGHSH, CDR2 LQKENI. The J segment lost 5 bases and the V segment lost 2 bases, leaving 8 bases of the junction unmatched. As DNA, the CDR3 is TGTGCCAGCTCACCAGTGACAGGGCCGAGGGAGACCCAGTACTTC. Protein sequence: CASSPVTGPRETQYF.

V usage is TRBV30 and J usage is TRBJ2-5; D remains ambiguous. The CDR3 has 11 residues. V was cut by 4 bases and J by 5 bases, with 8 bases left in between. Germline V lookup: CDR1 GTSNPN, CDR2 SVGIG (reference sequence). The CDR3 nucleotides are TGTGCCTGGACGATCGGTGAGACCCAGTACTTC. Translation: CAWTIGETQYF.

The J gene is TRBJ2-7, the V gene TRBV5-1, with TRBD2 matching over 10 bases. V lost 9 bases and J lost 6; bases outside the gene matches: 9. This CDR3 contains 13 residues. Germline V gene sequence: CDR1 SGHRS, CDR2 YFSETQ. The CDR3 nucleotides are TGCGCCACCCTGAGAGCGGGAGGGCCCGAGCAGTACTTC. Protein: CATLRAGGPEQYF.

J is TRBJ2-1 and V is TRBV28; a possible D gene is TRBD2 (5 bases). V lost 3 bases to trimming and J lost 4 bases, with 16 bases between them. From germline, CDR1 is MDHEN and CDR2 SYDVKM. This CDR3 contains 16 residues. The CDR3 DNA is TGTGCCAGCAGTTTCCCTAGCTTCACAATATACAATGAGCAGTTCTTC. This translates into CASSFPSFTIYNEQFF.

This clonotype has more than one count but fewer than ten. This CDR3 reads CASSLALRGLAGVTGELFF. Here the CDR3 DNA reads TGTGCCAGCAGCTTAGCGCTTAGAGGTCTAGCGGGAGTCACCGGGGAGCTGTTTTTT. The rearrangement uses TRBV7-2 and TRBJ2-2; 10 bases are a match to TRBD2. Germline values: CDR1 SGHTA, CDR2 FQGNSA. The CDR3 consists of 19 residues. V was pared by 0 bases and J by 4 bases, with 11 bases of the junction left unmatched.

Only a few counts were recorded for this clonotype. This chain joins TRBV28 and TRBJ2-5; D ambiguous. Germline V CDR1 and CDR2: MDHEN, SYDVKM. This CDR3 is 13 amino acids long. Trimming cost V 3 bases and J 4 bases, with 9 bases left between them. The CDR3 DNA sequence: TGTGCCAGCAGTTTCCCTCAACCAGAGACCCAGTACTTC. Residues: CASSFPQPETQYF.